The 20 T cell receptor beta chains in this list originate from one sample, sequenced in a study of PD-L1 blockade in urothelial cancer. Data came from immunoSEQ multiplex PCR; TCRdb stores just in-frame clones and leaves some out. The sample carries about 82,000 clones, roughly nine tenths recorded once. This material consisted of PBMCs, taken around atezolizumab (anti-PD-L1) treatment. These receptors originate from a woman aged 70-85 years with urothelial cancer.

The chain couples TRBV7-2 to TRBJ1-2; 8 bases fit TRBD1. Trimming cost V 1 base and J 2 bases; bases outside gene matches: 3. The CDR3 covers 15 residues. Per the germline V gene, CDR1 is SGHTA and CDR2 is FQGNSA. CDR3 region: CASSLVYRGNYGYTF. The CDR3 region has the DNA TGTGCCAGCAGCTTAGTCTACAGGGGGAACTATGGCTACACCTTC.

The V and J genes are TRBV29-1 and TRBJ1-2; no clear D. CDR1 SQVTM and CDR2 ANQGSEA come from the germline V gene. CDR3 size: 12 residues. V lost 6 bases, J lost 4 bases, and 12 bases lay in between. The chain's CDR3 is CSVPQVPYGYTF. Here the CDR3 DNA reads TGCAGCGTGCCTCAGGTCCCCTATGGCTACACCTTC.

The chain recombines TRBV7-7 with TRBJ2-1; D unresolved. V lost 5 bases and J lost 9, with 14 bases in between. The V gene's germline CDR1 is SSHAT and CDR2 FNYEAQ (reference sequence). The CDR3 is 13 amino acids. DNA of the CDR3: TGTGCCAGCAGCCACTCATTAAGTTCTGAGCAGTTCTTC. This sequence encodes CASSHSLSSEQFF. The variable domain in full, with the rest retrieved from reference TRBV7-7 and TRBJ2-1, is GAGVSQSPRYKVTKRGQDVTLRCDPISSHATLYWYQQALGQGPEFLTYFNYEAQPDKSGLPSDRFSAERPEGSISTLTIQRTEQRDSAMYRCASSHSLSSEQFFGPGTRLTVL.

This clone occurred once. J is TRBJ1-2 and V is TRBV6-1; D unresolved. The CDR3 length is 13 residues. Trimming pared 8 bases from V and 0 bases from J, leaving 10 bases between. Germline lookup yields CDR1 MNHNS and CDR2 SASEGT. DNA of the CDR3: TGTGCCAGCTGGGAGCCAGCTAACTATGGCTACACCTTC. Protein: CASWEPANYGYTF.

The chain has TRBV27 and TRBJ2-7; 7 nucleotides align to TRBD2. The CDR3 spans 14 residues. Germline V gene sequence: CDR1 MNHEY, CDR2 SMNVEV (reference sequence). V shed 5 bases, J shed 3 bases, and the junction held 7 bases outside the gene matches. The CDR3 sequence is CASSGGEGLYEQYF. For the CDR3, the DNA is TGTGCCAGCAGTGGGGGGGAGGGCCTCTACGAGCAGTACTTC.

This clone was picked up one time. The chain couples TRBV5-1 to TRBJ2-5; D not resolved. Per germline, CDR1 SGHRS and CDR2 YFSETQ. The ends were cut back, 0 bases at V and 2 bases at J, with 8 bases in the middle. This CDR3 has 14 residues. The CDR3 DNA sequence: TGCGCCAGCAGCTTGGACGCGAGACAAGAGACCCAGTACTTC. Its protein is CASSLDARQETQYF.

The chain joins TRBV4-2 to TRBJ1-2; D is perhaps TRBD1 (6 bases). The V gene's germline CDR1 is LGHNA and CDR2 YNFKEQ. The CDR3 is 13 amino acids. V was cut by 3 bases and J by 8 bases, with 13 bases left in between. The CDR3 here is CASSQGTGWGYTF. In DNA, the CDR3 is TGTGCCAGCAGCCAGGGAACAGGGTGGGGCTACACCTTC.

About this clone itself: One junction end does not reproduce the germline sequence, and a read error may be involved. The identical CDR3 is also encoded by other nucleotide sequences in the sample. V gene TRBV6-6 combines with J gene TRBJ1-2; a possible D gene is TRBD1 (5 bases). Germline-derived CDR1 and CDR2 are MNHNY and SVGAGI (reference sequence). This CDR3 region has 13 residues. CDR3 amino acids: CASSTGANYGYTF. For the CDR3, the DNA is TGTGCCAGCAGTACAGGCGCTAACTATGGCTATACCTTC.

V usage is TRBV7-9 and J usage is TRBJ2-1; weak D call: TRBD1 (6 bases). The CDR3 runs to 16 residues. V was shortened by 3 bases and J by 1 base, with 13 bases between the two germline ends. CDR1 is SEHNR and CDR2 is FQNEAQ in the germline V gene (reference sequence). The CDR3 spells CASSFQGYRSYNEQFF. The CDR3 DNA is TGTGCCAGCAGCTTTCAGGGGTATCGGTCCTACAATGAGCAGTTCTTC.

The chain employs TRBV12-5 and TRBJ1-1; perhaps TRBD1 as D (5 bases). This CDR3 comprises 15 residues. In germline, CDR1 is LGHNT, CDR2 FRNRAP. Deletions cut 5 bases from V and 1 base from J, with 14 bases between. CDR3 DNA: TGTGCTAGTGGTACCGGCGGGACCGGGAACACTGAAGCTTTCTTT. It specifies CASGTGGTGNTEAFF.

The rearrangement uses TRBV19 and TRBJ1-1; 7 nucleotides agree with TRBD1. This CDR3 is 14 amino acids long. In germline, CDR1 is LNHDA, CDR2 SQIVND (reference sequence). V shed 3 bases, J shed 4 bases, and the junction held 5 bases outside the gene matches. CDR3 protein: CASSIRRGTTEAFF. The CDR3 DNA reads as TGTGCCAGTAGTATTCGCAGGGGGACCACTGAAGCTTTCTTT.

The CDR3 coding sequence is TGCGCCAGCAGCCCGGGAGTCCAAGAGACCCAGTACTTC. The encoded protein is CASSPGVQETQYF. V is TRBV5-1 and J is TRBJ2-5, with D possibly being TRBD2 (6 bases). V dropped 4 bases and J dropped 1 base, with 8 bases sitting between them. From germline, CDR1 is SGHRS and CDR2 YFSETQ. There are 13 residues in the CDR3.

The chain combines TRBV27 with TRBJ1-1; maybe TRBD1 (6 bases). V lost 8 bases, J lost 3 bases, and 22 bases lay in between. In germline, CDR1 is MNHEY, CDR2 SMNVEV (reference sequence). This CDR3 spans 16 amino acids. DNA of the CDR3: TGTGCCAGCCGATTAGTGAGCGGGGGCTGGGACACTGAAGCTTTCTTT. It translates to CASRLVSGGWDTEAFF.

The chain uses TRBV9 and TRBJ2-3; tentative D call: TRBD2 (5 bases). This CDR3 contains 15 residues. Germline lookup yields CDR1 SGDLS and CDR2 YYNGEE. V was pared by 0 bases and J by 2 bases, with 10 bases between. This CDR3 reads CASSVGGHNTDTQYF. The CDR3 region has the DNA TGTGCCAGCAGCGTAGGAGGGCACAACACAGATACGCAGTATTTT. The full variable domain, with the rest looked up from reference TRBV9 and TRBJ2-3, is DSGVTQTPKHLITATGQRVTLRCSPRSGDLSVYWYQQSLDQGLQFLIQYYNGEERAKGNILERFSAQQFPDLHSELNLSSLELGDSALYFCASSVGGHNTDTQYFGPGTRLTVL.

The CDR3 loop reads CASSSKDREGVYEQYF. The CDR3 nucleotides read TGTGCCAGTAGTTCGAAGGACAGGGAAGGGGTTTACGAGCAGTACTTC. The chain uses TRBV19 and TRBJ2-7; 8 bases fit TRBD1. V lost 5 bases, J lost 4 bases, and 13 bases stayed unmatched. The CDR3 has 16 amino acids. Germline V lookup: CDR1 LNHDA, CDR2 SQIVND (reference sequence). The whole variable domain, filled in from reference TRBV19 and TRBJ2-7, reads DGGITQSPKYLFRKEGQNVTLSCEQNLNHDAMYWYRQDPGQGLRLIYYSQIVNDFQKGDIAEGYSVSREKKESFPLTVTSAQKNPTAFYLCASSSKDREGVYEQYFGPGTRLTVT.

The J gene is TRBJ2-7, the V gene TRBV7-2; 7 bases fit TRBD1. The CDR3 has 13 amino acids. V shed 4 bases, J shed 6 bases, and the junction held 6 bases outside the gene matches. The V gene's germline CDR1 is SGHTA and CDR2 FQGNSA. For the CDR3, the DNA is TGTGCCAGCAGCTACCGACAGGGTGGCGAGCAGTACTTC. This encodes CASSYRQGGEQYF. Complete variable domain (other parts from reference TRBV7-2 and TRBJ2-7): GAGVSQSPSNKVTEKGKDVELRCDPISGHTALYWYRQSLGQGLEFLIYFQGNSAPDKSGLPSDRFSAERTGGSVSTLTIQRTQQEDSAVYLCASSYRQGGEQYFGPGTRLTVT.

V is TRBV5-1 and J is TRBJ2-5; D might be TRBD2 (7 bases). The CDR3 extends over 15 amino acids. Germline assignment: CDR1 SGHRS and CDR2 YFSETQ. Deletions cut 1 base from V and 4 bases from J, with 14 bases between. The CDR3 spells CASSLTGGPRETQYF. The DNA of the CDR3 is TGCGCCAGCAGCTTGACGGGGGGCCCCCGAGAGACCCAGTACTTC.

This clone was counted once. V gene TRBV9 combines with J gene TRBJ1-1; D not resolved. The CDR3 spans 13 residues. V was trimmed by 0 bases and J by 1 base, leaving 4 bases between them. Germline CDR1 SGDLS, CDR2 YYNGEE. The CDR3 region is CASSVDRNTEAFF. The CDR3, as DNA: TGTGCCAGCAGCGTAGACAGGAACACTGAAGCTTTCTTT.

The chain employs TRBV6-5 and TRBJ2-3, with TRBD2 identical over 8 bases. Trimming removed 2 bases from V and 2 bases from J; junction bases left unmatched: 6. CDR3 length: 16 amino acids. Germline CDR1 reads MNHEY; CDR2 reads SVGAGI. The CDR3 sequence: CASSYAAGGHTDTQYF. DNA for the CDR3: TGTGCCAGCAGTTACGCGGCGGGGGGCCACACAGATACGCAGTATTTT.

With regard to this clone: The DNA is left out, because the CDR3 cannot be placed on it with certainty; the CDR3 is given as TCRdb lists it. This CDR3 reads CASSFGQGSAIF. V and J are TRBV7-9 and TRBJ1-1; the D call of TRBD1 is as the table states it, not checked on the DNA. CDR1 is SEHNR and CDR2 is FQNEAQ in the germline V gene (reference sequence). A total of 12 residues make up the CDR3, ends included.